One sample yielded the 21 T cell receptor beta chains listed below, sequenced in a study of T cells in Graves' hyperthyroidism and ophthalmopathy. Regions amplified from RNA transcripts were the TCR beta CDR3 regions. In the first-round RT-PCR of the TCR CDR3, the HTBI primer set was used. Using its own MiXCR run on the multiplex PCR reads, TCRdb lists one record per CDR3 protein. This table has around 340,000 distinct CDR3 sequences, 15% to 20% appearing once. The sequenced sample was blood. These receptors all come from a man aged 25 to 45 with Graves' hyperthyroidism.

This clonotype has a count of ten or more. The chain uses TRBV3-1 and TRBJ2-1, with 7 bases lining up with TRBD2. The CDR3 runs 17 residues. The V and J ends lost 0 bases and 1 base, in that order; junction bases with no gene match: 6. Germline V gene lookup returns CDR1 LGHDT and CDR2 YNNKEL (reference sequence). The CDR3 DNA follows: TGTGCCAGCAGCCAAGATTACGCTAGCGGATCCTACAATGAGCAGTTCTTC. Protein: CASSQDYASGSYNEQFF.

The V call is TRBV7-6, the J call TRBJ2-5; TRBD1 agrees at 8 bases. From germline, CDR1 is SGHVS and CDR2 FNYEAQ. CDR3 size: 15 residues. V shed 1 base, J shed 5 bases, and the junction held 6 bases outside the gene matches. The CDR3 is CASSLEDREMETQYF. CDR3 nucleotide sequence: TGTGCCAGCAGCTTAGAGGACAGGGAGATGGAGACCCAGTACTTC.

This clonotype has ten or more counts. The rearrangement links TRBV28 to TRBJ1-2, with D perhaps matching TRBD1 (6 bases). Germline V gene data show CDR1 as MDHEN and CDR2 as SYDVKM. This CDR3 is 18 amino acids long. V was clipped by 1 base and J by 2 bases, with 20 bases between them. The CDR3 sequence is CASSLSSHLYRANYGYTF. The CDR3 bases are TGTGCCAGCAGTTTATCAAGCCACCTATACAGGGCCAACTATGGCTACACCTTC.

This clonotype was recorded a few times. The CDR3 reads CASSDGLAGRTGELFF. The CDR3 nucleotides are TGTGCCAGCAGCGACGGACTAGCGGGGCGAACCGGGGAGCTGTTTTTT. The chain is built from TRBV9 and TRBJ2-2; the match to TRBD2 covers 12 bases. The V gene's germline CDR1 is SGDLS and CDR2 YYNGEE. This CDR3 spans 16 amino acids. Trimming took 3 bases from V and 5 from J; bases not matched to a gene: 5.

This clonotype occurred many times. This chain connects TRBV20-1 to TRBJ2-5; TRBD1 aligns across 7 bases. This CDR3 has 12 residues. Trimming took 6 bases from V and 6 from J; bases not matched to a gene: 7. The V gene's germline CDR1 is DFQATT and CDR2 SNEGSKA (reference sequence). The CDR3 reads CSANDRAQTQYF. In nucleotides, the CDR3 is TGCAGTGCCAACGACAGGGCTCAGACCCAGTACTTC.

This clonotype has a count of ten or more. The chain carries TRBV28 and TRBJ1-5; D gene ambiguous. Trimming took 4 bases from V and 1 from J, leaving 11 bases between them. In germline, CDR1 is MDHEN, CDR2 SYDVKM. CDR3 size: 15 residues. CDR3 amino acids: CASSYGSRSNQPQHF. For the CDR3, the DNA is TGTGCCAGCAGTTATGGGTCGAGGAGCAATCAGCCCCAGCATTTT. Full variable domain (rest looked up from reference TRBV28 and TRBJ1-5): DVKVTQSSRYLVKRTGEKVFLECVQDMDHENMFWYRQDPGLGLRLIYFSYDVKMKEKGDIPEGYSVSREKKERFSLILESASTNQTSMYLCASSYGSRSNQPQHFGDGTRLSIL.

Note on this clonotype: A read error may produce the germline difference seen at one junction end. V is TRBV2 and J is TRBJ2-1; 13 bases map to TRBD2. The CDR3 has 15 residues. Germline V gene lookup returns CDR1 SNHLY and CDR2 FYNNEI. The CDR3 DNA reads TGTGCCAGCAGAGCCGGGACTAGCGGGACCCAACCCCATCTCTTC. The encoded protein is CASRAGTSGTQPHLF.

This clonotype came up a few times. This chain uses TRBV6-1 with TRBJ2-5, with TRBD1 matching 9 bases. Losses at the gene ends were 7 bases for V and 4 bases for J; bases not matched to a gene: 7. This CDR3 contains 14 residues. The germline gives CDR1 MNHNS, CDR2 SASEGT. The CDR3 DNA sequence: TGTGCCAGCATCAAACAGGGGGCGAGAGAGACCCAGTACTTC. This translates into CASIKQGARETQYF.

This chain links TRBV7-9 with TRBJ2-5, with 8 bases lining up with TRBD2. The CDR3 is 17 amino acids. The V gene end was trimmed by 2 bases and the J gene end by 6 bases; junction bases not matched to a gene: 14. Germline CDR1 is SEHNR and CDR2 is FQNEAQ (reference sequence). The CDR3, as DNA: TGTGCCAGCAGCTTACGGGGGGGCGGGGAACTCGCGAAGACCCAGTACTTC. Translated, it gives CASSLRGGGELAKTQYF.

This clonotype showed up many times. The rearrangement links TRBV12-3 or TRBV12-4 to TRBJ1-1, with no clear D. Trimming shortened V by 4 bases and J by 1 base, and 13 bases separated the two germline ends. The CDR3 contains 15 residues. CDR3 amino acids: CASSWGFRTNTEAFF. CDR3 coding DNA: TGTGCCAGCAGTTGGGGATTCAGAACGAACACTGAAGCTTTCTTT.

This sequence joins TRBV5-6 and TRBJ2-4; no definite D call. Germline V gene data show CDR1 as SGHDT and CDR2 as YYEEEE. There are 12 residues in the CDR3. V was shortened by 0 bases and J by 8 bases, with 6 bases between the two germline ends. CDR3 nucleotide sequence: TGTGCCAGCAGCTTGGGTAGAGACATTCAGTACTTC. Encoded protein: CASSLGRDIQYF. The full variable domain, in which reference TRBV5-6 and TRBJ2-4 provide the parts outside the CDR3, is DAGVTQSPTHLIKTRGQQVTLRCSPKSGHDTVSWYQQALGQGPQFIFQYYEEEERQRGNFPDRFSGHQFPNYSSELNVNALLLGDSALYLCASSLGRDIQYFGAGTRLSVL.

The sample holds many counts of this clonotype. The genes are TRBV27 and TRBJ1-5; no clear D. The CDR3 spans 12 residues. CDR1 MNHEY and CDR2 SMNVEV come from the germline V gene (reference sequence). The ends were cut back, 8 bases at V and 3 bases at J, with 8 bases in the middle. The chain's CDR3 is CASGRNNQPQHF. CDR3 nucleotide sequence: TGTGCCAGCGGGCGGAACAATCAGCCCCAGCATTTT.

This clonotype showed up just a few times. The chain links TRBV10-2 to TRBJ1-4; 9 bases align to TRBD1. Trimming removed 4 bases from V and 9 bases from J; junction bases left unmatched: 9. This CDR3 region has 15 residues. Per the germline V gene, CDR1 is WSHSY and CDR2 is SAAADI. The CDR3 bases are TGCGCCAGCAGTGGGACGGACAGGGGAGACAAAAAACTGTTTTTT. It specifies CASSGTDRGDKKLFF.

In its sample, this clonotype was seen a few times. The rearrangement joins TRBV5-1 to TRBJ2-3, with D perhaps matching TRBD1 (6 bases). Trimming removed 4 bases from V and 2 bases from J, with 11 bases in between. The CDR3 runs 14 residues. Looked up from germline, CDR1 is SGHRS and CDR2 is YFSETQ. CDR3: CASSGGANTDTQYF. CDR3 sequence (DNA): TGCGCCAGCAGCGGGGGCGCAAACACAGATACGCAGTATTTT.

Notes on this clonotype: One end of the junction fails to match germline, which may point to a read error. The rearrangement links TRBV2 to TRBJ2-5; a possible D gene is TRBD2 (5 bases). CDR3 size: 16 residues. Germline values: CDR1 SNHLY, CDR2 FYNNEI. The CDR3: CATSDFRAPEVETQYF. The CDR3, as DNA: TGTGCCACCAGTGATTTTCGGGCCCCGGAGGTGGAGACCCAGTACTTC.

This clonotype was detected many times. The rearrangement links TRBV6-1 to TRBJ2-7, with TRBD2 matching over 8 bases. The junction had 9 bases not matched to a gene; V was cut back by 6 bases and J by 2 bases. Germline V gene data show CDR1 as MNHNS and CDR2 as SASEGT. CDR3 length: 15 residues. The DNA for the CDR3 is TGTGCCAGCAGCGCGACCGAGCGGGGGACCTACGAGCAGTACTTC. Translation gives CASSATERGTYEQYF.

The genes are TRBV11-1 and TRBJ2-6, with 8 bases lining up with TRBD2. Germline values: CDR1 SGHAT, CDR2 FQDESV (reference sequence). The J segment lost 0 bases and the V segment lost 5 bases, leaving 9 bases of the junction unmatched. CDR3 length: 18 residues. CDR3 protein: CASSHSGELLSGANVLTF. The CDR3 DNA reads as TGTGCCAGCAGCCATAGCGGGGAGCTCCTCTCTGGGGCCAACGTCCTGACTTTC.

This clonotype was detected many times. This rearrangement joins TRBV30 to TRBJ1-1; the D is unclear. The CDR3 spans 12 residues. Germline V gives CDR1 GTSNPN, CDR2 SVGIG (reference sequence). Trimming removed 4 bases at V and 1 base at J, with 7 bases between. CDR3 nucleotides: TGTGCCTGGACGACCGCGAACACTGAAGCTTTCTTT. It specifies CAWTTANTEAFF.

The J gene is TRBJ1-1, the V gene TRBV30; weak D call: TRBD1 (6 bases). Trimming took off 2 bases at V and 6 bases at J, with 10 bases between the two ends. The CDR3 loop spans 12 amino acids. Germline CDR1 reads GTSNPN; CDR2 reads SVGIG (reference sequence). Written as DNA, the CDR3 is TGTGCCTGGAGTTACAGGGCCCCTGAAGCTTTCTTT. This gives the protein CAWSYRAPEAFF.

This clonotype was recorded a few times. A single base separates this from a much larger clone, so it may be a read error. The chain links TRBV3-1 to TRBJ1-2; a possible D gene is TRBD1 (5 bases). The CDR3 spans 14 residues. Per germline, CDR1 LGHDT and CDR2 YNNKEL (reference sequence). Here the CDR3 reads CAGSPRAGNYGYTF. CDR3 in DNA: TGTGCCGGCAGCCCCAGGGCGGGTAACTATGGCTACACCTTC.

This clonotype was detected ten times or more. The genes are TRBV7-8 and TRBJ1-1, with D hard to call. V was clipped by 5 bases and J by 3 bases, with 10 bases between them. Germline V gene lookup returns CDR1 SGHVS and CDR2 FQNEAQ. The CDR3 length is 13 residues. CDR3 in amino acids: CASSVRRYTEAFF. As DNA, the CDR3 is TGTGCCAGCAGCGTCCGGAGGTACACTGAAGCTTTCTTT.